This T cell receptor beta chain was captured in a study of T cells in localized non-small cell lung cancer. Regarding the study as a whole: For the top 100 tumor clones, a median roughly 53 also appeared in adjacent lung.

The germline V gene has CDR1 MNHGY and CDR2 SAAAGT. Deletions cut 5 bases from V and 10 bases from J, with 14 bases between. This CDR3 is built from 12 residues. Here immunoSEQ multiplex PCR was the method, and the copy in TCRdb shows in-frame clones only, minus some. The sample lists 1,500 to 2,000 clones, about a third occurring once. This clone was seen a handful of times. Its antigen is unknown. The sequencing used lung tumor tissue, collected before any cancer treatment. This chain uses TRBV6-8 with TRBJ1-2, with D perhaps matching TRBD1 (5 bases). The receptor was derived from a male donor at least 60 years old with stage III squamous cell lung carcinoma. The CDR3 region is CASSDLGRDYTF. CDR3 nucleotide sequence: TGTGCCAGCAGTGATTTGGGACGGGACTACACCTTC.